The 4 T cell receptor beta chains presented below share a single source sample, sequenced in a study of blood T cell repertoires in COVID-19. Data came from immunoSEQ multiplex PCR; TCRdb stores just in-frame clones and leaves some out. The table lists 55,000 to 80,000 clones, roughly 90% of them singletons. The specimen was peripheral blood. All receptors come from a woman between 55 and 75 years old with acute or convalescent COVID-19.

CDR3: CASSYSRGQGSGYTF. The CDR3 DNA follows: TGTGCCAGCAGTTACTCGAGGGGACAAGGATCGGGCTACACCTTC. The rearrangement uses TRBV6-6 and TRBJ1-2; D possibly corresponds to TRBD1 (6 bases). The germline CDR1 and CDR2 sequences are MNHNY and SVGAGI (reference sequence). V lost 0 bases, J lost 8 bases, and 16 bases lay in between. The CDR3 is 15 amino acids.

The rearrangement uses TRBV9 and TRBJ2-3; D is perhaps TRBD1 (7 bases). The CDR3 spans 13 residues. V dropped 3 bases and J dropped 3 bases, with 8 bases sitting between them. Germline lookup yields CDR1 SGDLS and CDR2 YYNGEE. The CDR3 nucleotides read TGTGCCAGCAGCGCAGGGGGGACAGATACGCAGTATTTT. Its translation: CASSAGGTDTQYF. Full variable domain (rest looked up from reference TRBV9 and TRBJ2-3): DSGVTQTPKHLITATGQRVTLRCSPRSGDLSVYWYQQSLDQGLQFLIQYYNGEERAKGNILERFSAQQFPDLHSELNLSSLELGDSALYFCASSAGGTDTQYFGPGTRLTVL.

DNA for the CDR3: TGTGCCAGCAGTGATCTCTATAATTCACCCCTCCACTTT. It specifies CASSDLYNSPLHF. The gene calls are TRBV2 and TRBJ1-6; D is unclear. CDR3 length: 13 residues. Looked up from germline, CDR1 is SNHLY and CDR2 is FYNNEI. V was clipped by 3 bases and J by 3 bases, with 3 bases between them. The whole variable domain, filled in from reference TRBV2 and TRBJ1-6, reads EPEVTQTPSHQVTQMGQEVILRCVPISNHLYFYWYRQILGQKVEFLVSFYNNEISEKSEIFDDQFSVERPDGSNFTLKIRSTKLEDSAMYFCASSDLYNSPLHFGNGTRLTVT.

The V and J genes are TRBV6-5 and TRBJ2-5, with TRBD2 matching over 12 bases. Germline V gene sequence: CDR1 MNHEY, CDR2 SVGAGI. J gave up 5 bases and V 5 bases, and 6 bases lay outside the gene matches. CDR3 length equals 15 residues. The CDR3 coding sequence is TGTGCCAGCAGTCGACTAGCGGGAGTGAAGGAGACCCAGTACTTC. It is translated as CASSRLAGVKETQYF.